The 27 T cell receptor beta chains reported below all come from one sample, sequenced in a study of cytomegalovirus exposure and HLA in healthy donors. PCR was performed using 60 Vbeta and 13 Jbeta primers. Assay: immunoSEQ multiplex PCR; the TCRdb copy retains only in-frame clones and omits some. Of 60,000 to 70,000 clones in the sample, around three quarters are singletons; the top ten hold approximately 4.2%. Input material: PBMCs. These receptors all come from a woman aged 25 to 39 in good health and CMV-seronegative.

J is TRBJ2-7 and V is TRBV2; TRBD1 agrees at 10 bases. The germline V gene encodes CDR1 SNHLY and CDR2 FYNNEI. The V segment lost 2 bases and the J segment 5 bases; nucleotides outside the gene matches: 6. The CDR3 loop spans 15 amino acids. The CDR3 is CASSELGQGFHEQYF. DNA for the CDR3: TGTGCCAGCAGTGAACTGGGACAGGGGTTCCACGAGCAGTACTTC.

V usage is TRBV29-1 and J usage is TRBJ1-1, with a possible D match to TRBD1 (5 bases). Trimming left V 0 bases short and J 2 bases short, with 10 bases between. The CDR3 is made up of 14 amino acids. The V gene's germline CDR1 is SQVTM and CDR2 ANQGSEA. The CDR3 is CSVEDGHLNTEAFF. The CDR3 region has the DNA TGCAGCGTTGAAGATGGACACTTAAACACTGAAGCTTTCTTT. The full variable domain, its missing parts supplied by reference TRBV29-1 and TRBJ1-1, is SAVISQKPSRDICQRGTSLTIQCQVDSQVTMMFWYRQQPGQSLTLIATANQGSEATYESGFVIDKFPISRPNLTFSTLTVSNMSPEDSSIYLCSVEDGHLNTEAFFGQGTRLTVV.

Written as DNA, the CDR3 is TGTGCCAGCAGTCTTCCGGGACTAGAAGTCAGCGATACGCAGTATTTT. Protein sequence: CASSLPGLEVSDTQYF. This chain links TRBV6-9 with TRBJ2-3; 8 bases match TRBD2. The CDR3 loop spans 16 amino acids. Looked up from germline, CDR1 is MNHGY and CDR2 is SVAAGI. After removal of 5 bases from V and 6 bases from J, the junction contained 13 bases not matched to a gene.

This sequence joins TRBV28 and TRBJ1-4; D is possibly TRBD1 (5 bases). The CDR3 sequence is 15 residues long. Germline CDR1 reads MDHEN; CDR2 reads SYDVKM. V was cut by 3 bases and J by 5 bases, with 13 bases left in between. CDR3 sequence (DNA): TGTGCCAGCAGTTTCGGGGGACGGGGGAATGAAAAACTGTTTTTT. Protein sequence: CASSFGGRGNEKLFF.

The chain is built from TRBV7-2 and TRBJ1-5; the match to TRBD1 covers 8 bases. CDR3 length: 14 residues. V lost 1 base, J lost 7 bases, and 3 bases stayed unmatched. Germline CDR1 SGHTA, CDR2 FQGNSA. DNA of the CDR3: TGTGCCAGCAGCTTAGACAGGGGGTCCCAGCCCCAGCATTTT. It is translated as CASSLDRGSQPQHF.

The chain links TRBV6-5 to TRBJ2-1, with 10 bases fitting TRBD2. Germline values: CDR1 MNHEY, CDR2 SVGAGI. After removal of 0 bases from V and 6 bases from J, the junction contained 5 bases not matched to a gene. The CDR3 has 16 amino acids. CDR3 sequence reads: CASSYSRAGGVNEQFF. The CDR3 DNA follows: TGTGCCAGCAGTTACTCGAGAGCGGGGGGGGTCAATGAGCAGTTCTTC.

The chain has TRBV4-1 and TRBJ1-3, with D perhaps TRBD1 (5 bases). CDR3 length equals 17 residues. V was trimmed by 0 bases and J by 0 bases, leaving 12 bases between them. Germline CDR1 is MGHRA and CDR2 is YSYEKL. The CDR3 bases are TGCGCCAGCAGCCAAGATCCAGGGTTTCTCTCTGGAAACACCATATATTTT. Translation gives CASSQDPGFLSGNTIYF.

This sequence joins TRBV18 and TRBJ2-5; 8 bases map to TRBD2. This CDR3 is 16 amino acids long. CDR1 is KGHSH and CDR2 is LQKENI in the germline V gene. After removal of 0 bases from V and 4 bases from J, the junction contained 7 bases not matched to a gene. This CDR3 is CASSPPLAGKRETQYF. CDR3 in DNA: TGTGCCAGCTCACCACCCCTAGCGGGCAAGCGAGAGACCCAGTACTTC.

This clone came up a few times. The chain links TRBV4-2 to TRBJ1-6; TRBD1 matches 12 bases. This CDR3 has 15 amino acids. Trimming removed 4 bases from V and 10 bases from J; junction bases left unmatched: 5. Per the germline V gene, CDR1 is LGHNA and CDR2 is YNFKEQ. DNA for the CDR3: TGTGCCAGCAGCCCTCCGGGACAGGGGGCATCACCCCTCCACTTT. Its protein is CASSPPGQGASPLHF.

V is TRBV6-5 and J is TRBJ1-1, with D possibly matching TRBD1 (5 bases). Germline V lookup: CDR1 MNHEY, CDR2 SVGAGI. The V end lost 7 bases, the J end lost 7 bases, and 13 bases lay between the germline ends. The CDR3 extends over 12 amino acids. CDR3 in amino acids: CASTPATGEAFF. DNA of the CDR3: TGTGCCAGCACCCCTGCTACAGGTGAAGCTTTCTTT.

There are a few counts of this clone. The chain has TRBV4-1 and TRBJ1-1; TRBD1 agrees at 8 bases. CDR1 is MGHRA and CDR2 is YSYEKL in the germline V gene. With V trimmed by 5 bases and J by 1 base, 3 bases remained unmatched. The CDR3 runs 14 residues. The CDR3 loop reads CASSDGQGNTEAFF. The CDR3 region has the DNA TGCGCCAGCAGCGATGGACAGGGGAACACTGAAGCTTTCTTT.

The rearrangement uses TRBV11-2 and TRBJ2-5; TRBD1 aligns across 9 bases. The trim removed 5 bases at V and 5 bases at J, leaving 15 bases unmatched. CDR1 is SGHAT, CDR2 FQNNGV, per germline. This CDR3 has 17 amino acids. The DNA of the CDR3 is TGTGCCAGCAGCCGAAACGCAATCACAGGGGGCGGGGAGACCCAGTACTTC. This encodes CASSRNAITGGGETQYF.

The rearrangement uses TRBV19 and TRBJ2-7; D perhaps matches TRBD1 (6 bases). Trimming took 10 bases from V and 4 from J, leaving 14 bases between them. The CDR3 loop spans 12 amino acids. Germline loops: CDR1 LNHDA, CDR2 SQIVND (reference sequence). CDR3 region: CATKTGGYEQYF. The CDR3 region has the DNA TGTGCCACCAAGACAGGCGGGTACGAGCAGTACTTC.

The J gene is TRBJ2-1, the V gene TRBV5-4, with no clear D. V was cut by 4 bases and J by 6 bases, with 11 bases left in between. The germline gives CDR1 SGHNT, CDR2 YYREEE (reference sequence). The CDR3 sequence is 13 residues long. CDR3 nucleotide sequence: TGTGCCAGCAGCGGGCGCGTGGGCAATGAGCAGTTCTTC. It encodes CASSGRVGNEQFF.

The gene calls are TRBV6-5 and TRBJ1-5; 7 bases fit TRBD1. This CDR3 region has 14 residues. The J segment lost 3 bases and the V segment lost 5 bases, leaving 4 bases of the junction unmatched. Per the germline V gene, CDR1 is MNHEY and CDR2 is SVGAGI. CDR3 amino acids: CASSKQGPNQPQHF. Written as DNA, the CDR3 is TGTGCCAGCAGTAAACAGGGGCCCAATCAGCCCCAGCATTTT.

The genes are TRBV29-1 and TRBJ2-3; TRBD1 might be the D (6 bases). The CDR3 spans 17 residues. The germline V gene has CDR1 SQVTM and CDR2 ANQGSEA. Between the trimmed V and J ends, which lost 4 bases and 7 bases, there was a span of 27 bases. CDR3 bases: TGCAGCGTTGGGCGGTCGACCAGGGGTTTGGGGACGAATACGCAGTATTTT. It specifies CSVGRSTRGLGTNTQYF.

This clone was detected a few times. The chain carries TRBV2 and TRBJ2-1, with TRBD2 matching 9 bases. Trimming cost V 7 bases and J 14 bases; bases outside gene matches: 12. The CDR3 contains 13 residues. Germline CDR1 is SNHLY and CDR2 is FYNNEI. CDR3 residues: CASNLAGTPVEFF. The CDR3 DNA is TGTGCCAGCAATCTAGCGGGAACACCCGTCGAGTTCTTC.

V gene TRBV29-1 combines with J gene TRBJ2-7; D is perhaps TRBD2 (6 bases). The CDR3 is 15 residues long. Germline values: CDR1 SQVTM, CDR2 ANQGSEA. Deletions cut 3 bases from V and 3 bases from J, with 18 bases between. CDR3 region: CSVDVGRDSRYEQYF. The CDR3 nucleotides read TGCAGCGTTGACGTAGGTAGGGACTCCCGCTACGAGCAGTACTTC.

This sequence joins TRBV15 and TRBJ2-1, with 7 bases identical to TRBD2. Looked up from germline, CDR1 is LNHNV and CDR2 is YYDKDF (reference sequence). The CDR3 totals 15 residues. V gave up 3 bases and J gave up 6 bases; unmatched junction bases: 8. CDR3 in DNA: TGTGCCACCAGCAGGGCCGGGACTATGCTCAATGAGCAGTTCTTC. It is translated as CATSRAGTMLNEQFF. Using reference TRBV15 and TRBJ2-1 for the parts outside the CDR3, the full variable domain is DAMVIQNPRYQVTQFGKPVTLSCSQTLNHNVMYWYQQKSSQAPKLLFHYYDKDFNNEADTPDNFQSRRPNTSFCFLDIRSPGLGDTAMYLCATSRAGTMLNEQFFGPGTRLTVL.

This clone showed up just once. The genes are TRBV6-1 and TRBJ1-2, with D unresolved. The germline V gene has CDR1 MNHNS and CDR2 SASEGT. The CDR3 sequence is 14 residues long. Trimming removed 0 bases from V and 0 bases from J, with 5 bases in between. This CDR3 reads CASSEALANYGYTF. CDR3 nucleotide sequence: TGTGCCAGCAGTGAAGCCTTAGCTAACTATGGCTACACCTTC.

CDR3 region: CSVNPQGPLAGRTDTQYF. The CDR3 DNA is TGCAGCGTTAATCCGCAGGGGCCACTAGCGGGTAGGACAGATACGCAGTATTTT. J is TRBJ2-3 and V is TRBV29-1; 9 bases match TRBD2. CDR1 is SQVTM, CDR2 ANQGSEA, per germline. J gave up 3 bases and V 5 bases, and 18 bases lay outside the gene matches. The CDR3 contains 18 residues.

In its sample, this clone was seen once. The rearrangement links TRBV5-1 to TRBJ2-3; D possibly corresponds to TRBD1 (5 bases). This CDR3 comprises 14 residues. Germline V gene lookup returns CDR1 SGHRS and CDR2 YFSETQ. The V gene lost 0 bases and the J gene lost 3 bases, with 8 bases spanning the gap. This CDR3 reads CASSLGDSTDTQYF. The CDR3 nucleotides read TGCGCCAGCAGCTTGGGAGACAGTACAGATACGCAGTATTTT.

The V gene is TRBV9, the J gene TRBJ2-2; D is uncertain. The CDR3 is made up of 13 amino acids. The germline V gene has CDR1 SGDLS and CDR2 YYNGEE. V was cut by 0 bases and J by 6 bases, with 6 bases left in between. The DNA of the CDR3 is TGTGCCAGCAGCGTAGCGGGTTCCGGGGAGCTGTTTTTT. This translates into CASSVAGSGELFF.

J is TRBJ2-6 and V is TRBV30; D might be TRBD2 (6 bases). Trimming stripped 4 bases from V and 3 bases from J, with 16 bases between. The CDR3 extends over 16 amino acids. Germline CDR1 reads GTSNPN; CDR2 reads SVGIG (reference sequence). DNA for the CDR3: TGTGCCTGGATCCGAGGAGGGGCTTTTGGGGCCAACGTCCTGACTTTC. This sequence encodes CAWIRGGAFGANVLTF.

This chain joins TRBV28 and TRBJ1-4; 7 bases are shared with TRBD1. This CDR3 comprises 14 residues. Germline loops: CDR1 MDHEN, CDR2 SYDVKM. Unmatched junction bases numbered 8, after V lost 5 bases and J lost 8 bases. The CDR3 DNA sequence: TGTGCCAGCAGTCTAGGGGGCTGGAGAGAAAAACTGTTTTTT. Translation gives CASSLGGWREKLFF.

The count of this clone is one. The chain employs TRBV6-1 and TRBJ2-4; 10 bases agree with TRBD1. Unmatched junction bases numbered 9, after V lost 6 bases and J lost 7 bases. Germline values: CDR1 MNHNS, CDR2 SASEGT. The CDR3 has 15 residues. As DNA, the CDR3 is TGTGCCAGCAGCGATCCCCGACAGGGGGCGAACATTCAGTACTTC. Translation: CASSDPRQGANIQYF.

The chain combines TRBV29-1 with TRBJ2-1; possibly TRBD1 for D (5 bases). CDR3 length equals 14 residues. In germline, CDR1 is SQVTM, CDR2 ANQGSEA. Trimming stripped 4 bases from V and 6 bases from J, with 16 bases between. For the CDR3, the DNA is TGCAGCGTTGCCAGGCAGGGAACAACCAATGAGCAGTTCTTC. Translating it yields CSVARQGTTNEQFF.